Shown below are 23 T cell receptor beta chains from a single sample sequenced in a study of T cell repertoires in cytomegalovirus infection. For these receptors, no antigen is known. From the reads, TCRdb called clonotypes with MiXCR, one entry per CDR3 protein. Among roughly 70,000 distinct CDR3 sequences listed, roughly 20% were seen once. The sequenced sample was CD8+ T cells from cultured PBMCs, obtained from culture after CMV antigen stimulation. The receptor set was obtained from a human donor in good health (CMV status not recorded). Some clones in this sample may be carry-over from other donors' samples.

The chain has TRBV7-6 and TRBJ2-5, with D hard to call. V was trimmed by 5 bases and J by 6 bases, leaving 16 bases between them. Germline values: CDR1 SGHVS, CDR2 FNYEAQ. The CDR3 is made up of 14 amino acids. CDR3 in amino acids: CASSPRTFGKTQYF. The CDR3 DNA sequence: TGTGCCAGCAGCCCCCGTACTTTTGGGAAGACCCAGTACTTC.

V is TRBV12-3 or TRBV12-4 and J is TRBJ2-7; weak D call: TRBD1 (5 bases). This CDR3 has 11 residues. V gave up 7 bases and J gave up 2 bases, with 6 bases separating them. This CDR3 reads CASKGAYEQYF. Written as DNA, the CDR3 is TGTGCCAGCAAAGGGGCCTACGAGCAGTACTTC.

This clonotype was counted a few times. The chain uses TRBV7-2 and TRBJ2-2, with 8 bases that match TRBD1. Germline V gene sequence: CDR1 SGHTA, CDR2 FQGNSA. The CDR3 runs to 17 residues. The V gene end was trimmed by 8 bases and the J gene end by 8 bases; junction bases not matched to a gene: 19. The CDR3 sequence: CASPGSGQGIGGGELFF. The CDR3 nucleotides are TGTGCCAGCCCCGGCTCAGGACAGGGTATAGGTGGTGGGGAGCTGTTTTTT.

The sample holds a few counts of this clonotype. CDR3 sequence reads: CSARSGTAVEAFF. The CDR3 bases are TGCAGTGCTAGATCCGGGACGGCAGTTGAAGCTTTCTTT. V gene TRBV20-1 combines with J gene TRBJ1-1; maybe TRBD1 (5 bases). Deletions cut 2 bases from V and 7 bases from J, with 14 bases between. The V gene's germline CDR1 is DFQATT and CDR2 SNEGSKA (reference sequence). The CDR3 runs to 13 residues.

In its sample, this clonotype was seen a few times. The chain uses TRBV24-1 and TRBJ2-1, with D possibly matching TRBD1 (6 bases). V gave up 3 bases and J gave up 5 bases, with 10 bases separating them. The CDR3 is made up of 14 amino acids. Germline lookup yields CDR1 KGHDR and CDR2 SFDVKD. The CDR3 is CATSDADRNNEQFF. The CDR3 DNA reads TGTGCCACCAGTGATGCGGACAGAAACAATGAGCAGTTCTTC.

There are a few counts of this clonotype. Written as DNA, the CDR3 is TGCGCCAGCAGCCCGACGTCGGGGGGGGTCTATTTCTACAATGAGCAGTTCTTC. The encoded protein is CASSPTSGGVYFYNEQFF. The chain couples TRBV5-1 to TRBJ2-1, with 8 bases lining up with TRBD2. This CDR3 spans 18 amino acids. CDR1 and CDR2 from the germline V gene are SGHRS and YFSETQ. With 4 bases clipped from V and 3 bases from J, the junction kept 15 bases outside the gene matches. The complete variable domain, with remaining parts taken from reference TRBV5-1 and TRBJ2-1, reads KAGVTQTPRYLIKTRGQQVTLSCSPISGHRSVSWYQQTPGQGLQFLFEYFSETQRNKGNFPGRFSGRQFSNSRSEMNVSTLELGDSALYLCASSPTSGGVYFYNEQFFGPGTRLTVL.

This CDR3 is CASNGRGNTEAFF. CDR3 nucleotides: TGTGCCAGCAACGGTAGAGGAAACACTGAAGCTTTCTTT. The chain joins TRBV12-3 or TRBV12-4 to TRBJ1-1; no firm D call. The CDR3 extends over 13 amino acids. V dropped 7 bases and J dropped 2 bases, with 11 bases sitting between them.

This clonotype was seen more than once but under ten times. V and J are TRBV6-2 or TRBV6-3 and TRBJ2-7, with 9 bases matching TRBD1. J gave up 7 bases and V 6 bases, and 16 bases lay outside the gene matches. CDR3 length: 16 amino acids. Germline V gene data show CDR1 as MNHEY and CDR2 as SVGEGT. The CDR3: CASRSRRQGGRWEQYF. The CDR3 nucleotides read TGTGCCAGCAGATCTCGACGACAGGGGGGAAGGTGGGAGCAGTACTTC.

This clonotype occurred many times. J is TRBJ1-3 and V is TRBV6-1, with no clear D. The CDR3 is made up of 15 amino acids. Germline loops: CDR1 MNHNS, CDR2 SASEGT. Trimming removed 3 bases at V and 0 bases at J, with 9 bases between. The CDR3 DNA is TGTGCCAGCAGTGAGGCGGGTAACTCTGGAAACACCATATATTTT. Translated, it gives CASSEAGNSGNTIYF.

This clonotype came up a few times. The V and J genes are TRBV11-2 and TRBJ2-3; 8 nucleotides match TRBD2. CDR1 is SGHAT and CDR2 is FQNNGV in the germline V gene. This CDR3 is 15 amino acids long. V shed 3 bases, J shed 5 bases, and the junction held 7 bases outside the gene matches. DNA of the CDR3: TGTGCCAGCAGCTTGCGTCCGGGGGGGCAAGATACGCAGTATTTT. This translates into CASSLRPGGQDTQYF.

The chain carries TRBV7-9 and TRBJ2-7, with TRBD2 matching 7 bases. This CDR3 has 15 amino acids. V shed 4 bases and J 0 bases; nucleotides not matched to a gene: 6. Germline V gives CDR1 SEHNR, CDR2 FQNEAQ (reference sequence). In nucleotides, the CDR3 is TGTGCCAGCAGCTCCCCCAGCGGGGACTCCTACGAGCAGTACTTC. This translates into CASSSPSGDSYEQYF. The whole variable domain, remainder taken from reference TRBV7-9 and TRBJ2-7, is DTGVSQNPRHKITKRGQNVTFRCDPISEHNRLYWYRQTLGQGPEFLTYFQNEAQLEKSRLLSDRFSAERPKGSFSTLEIQRTEQGDSAMYLCASSSPSGDSYEQYFGPGTRLTVT.

This clonotype was seen ten or more times. DNA for the CDR3: TGTGCCAGCAGTCCGACCTACGAGCAGTACTTC. This sequence encodes CASSPTYEQYF. This rearrangement joins TRBV2 to TRBJ2-7; D gene uncertain. The V gene's germline CDR1 is SNHLY and CDR2 FYNNEI. V was shortened by 5 bases and J by 2 bases, with 4 bases between the two germline ends. This CDR3 contains 11 residues.

This clonotype was detected only a few times. The V call is TRBV27, the J call TRBJ2-1; the match to TRBD2 covers 11 bases. The CDR3 extends over 20 amino acids. The germline V gene has CDR1 MNHEY and CDR2 SMNVEV (reference sequence). V dropped 6 bases and J dropped 1; count of bases not matched to a gene: 17. For the CDR3, the DNA is TGTGCCAGCAGCTACTCTCGTAGGCTAGCGGGGGGTCGGTCCTACAATGAGCAGTTCTTC. Its translation: CASSYSRRLAGGRSYNEQFF.

This clonotype appeared a single time. The chain uses TRBV12-5 and TRBJ2-7, with D unclear. The germline gives CDR1 LGHNT, CDR2 FRNRAP. V was trimmed by 5 bases and J by 2 bases, leaving 7 bases between them. The CDR3 is 12 amino acids. The CDR3 DNA follows: TGTGCTAGTGGTCTAGGGACCTACGAGCAGTACTTC. The encoded protein is CASGLGTYEQYF.

This clonotype was detected a few times. This chain uses TRBV5-8 with TRBJ1-4, with 9 nucleotides matching TRBD1. Germline CDR1 reads SGHTS; CDR2 reads YDEGEE. CDR3 length equals 15 residues. Trimming removed 4 bases from V and 5 bases from J; junction bases left unmatched: 6. CDR3 amino acids: CASSNTGTGNEKLFF. CDR3 bases: TGTGCCAGCAGCAACACCGGGACAGGGAATGAAAAACTGTTTTTT. Filled out from reference TRBV5-8 and TRBJ1-4, the complete variable domain reads EAGVTQSPTHLIKTRGQQATLRCSPISGHTSVYWYQQALGLGLQFLLWYDEGEERNRGNFPPRFSGRQFPNYSSELNVNALELEDSALYLCASSNTGTGNEKLFFGSGTQLSVL.

The chain is built from TRBV27 and TRBJ1-5; D is unresolved. The germline CDR1 and CDR2 sequences are MNHEY and SMNVEV (reference sequence). V was clipped by 3 bases and J by 3 bases, with 9 bases between them. The CDR3 contains 14 residues. The CDR3 DNA sequence: TGTGCCAGCAGTTTGTGGGGTTCCAATCAGCCCCAGCATTTT. Protein product: CASSLWGSNQPQHF.

This chain links TRBV7-9 with TRBJ2-3, with a weak D call TRBD2 (5 bases). The germline V gene encodes CDR1 SEHNR and CDR2 FQNEAQ (reference sequence). The germline V and J ends were trimmed by 5 bases and 2 bases, with 14 bases remaining between them. CDR3 length: 15 residues. The CDR3 DNA reads TGTGCCAGCAGCCCGCGAGAGGGCTCCACAGATACGCAGTATTTT. This codes for CASSPREGSTDTQYF.

The gene calls are TRBV4-1 and TRBJ1-2; 9 nucleotides agree with TRBD1. CDR3 length equals 14 residues. CDR1 is MGHRA, CDR2 YSYEKL, per germline. V was clipped by 4 bases and J by 3 bases; unmatched bases: 3. The CDR3 spells CASSPRQGDYGYTF. CDR3 coding DNA: TGCGCCAGCAGCCCTAGACAGGGGGACTATGGCTACACCTTC.

In this sample, this clonotype turned up a few times. The chain has TRBV7-2 and TRBJ1-5; the match to TRBD1 covers 10 bases. V lost 5 bases and J lost 5; bases outside the gene matches: 9. CDR1 is SGHTA, CDR2 FQGNSA, per germline. This CDR3 region has 16 residues. CDR3: CASSTRDRGPDQPQHF. The CDR3 DNA reads TGTGCCAGCAGCACTCGGGACAGGGGCCCTGATCAGCCCCAGCATTTT.

This clonotype was seen only a few times. The chain links TRBV10-3 to TRBJ1-1; no definite D call. The CDR3 runs 16 residues. In germline, CDR1 is ENHRY, CDR2 SYGVKD. The V end lost 4 bases, the J end lost 5 bases, and 20 bases lay between the germline ends. In DNA, the CDR3 is TGTGCCATCAGTGGGACCCACAGTCTTCTGGGGACTGAAGCTTTCTTT. Its translation is CAISGTHSLLGTEAFF.

The sample holds a few counts of this clonotype. V gene TRBV12-3 or TRBV12-4 combines with J gene TRBJ1-2; no reliable D call. The CDR3 has 12 residues. V was shortened by 3 bases and J by 2 bases, with 4 bases between the two germline ends. The CDR3 spells CASSFGNYGYTF. The CDR3 nucleotides read TGTGCCAGCAGTTTTGGCAACTATGGCTACACCTTC.

This clonotype showed up just a few times. The rearrangement uses TRBV7-2 and TRBJ1-1, with a tentative D call TRBD1 (6 bases). This CDR3 has 12 residues. Germline V gene lookup returns CDR1 SGHTA and CDR2 FQGNSA. Trimming took off 6 bases at V and 10 bases at J, with 15 bases between the two ends. The CDR3 DNA sequence: TGTGCCAGCAGTTCCACAGGGATTTTAGCTTTCTTT. Protein sequence: CASSSTGILAFF. Full variable domain (missing parts from reference TRBV7-2 and TRBJ1-1): GAGVSQSPSNKVTEKGKDVELRCDPISGHTALYWYRQSLGQGLEFLIYFQGNSAPDKSGLPSDRFSAERTGGSVSTLTIQRTQQEDSAVYLCASSSTGILAFFGQGTRLTVV.

V usage is TRBV7-2 and J usage is TRBJ1-1; D remains unclear. The CDR3 is 13 amino acids. With 2 bases removed from V and 8 bases from J, the gap between germline ends came to 12 bases. The germline V gene encodes CDR1 SGHTA and CDR2 FQGNSA. The CDR3 sequence is CASSLIATTEAFF. In DNA form, the CDR3 reads TGTGCCAGCAGCTTAATAGCGACCACAGAAGCTTTCTTT.